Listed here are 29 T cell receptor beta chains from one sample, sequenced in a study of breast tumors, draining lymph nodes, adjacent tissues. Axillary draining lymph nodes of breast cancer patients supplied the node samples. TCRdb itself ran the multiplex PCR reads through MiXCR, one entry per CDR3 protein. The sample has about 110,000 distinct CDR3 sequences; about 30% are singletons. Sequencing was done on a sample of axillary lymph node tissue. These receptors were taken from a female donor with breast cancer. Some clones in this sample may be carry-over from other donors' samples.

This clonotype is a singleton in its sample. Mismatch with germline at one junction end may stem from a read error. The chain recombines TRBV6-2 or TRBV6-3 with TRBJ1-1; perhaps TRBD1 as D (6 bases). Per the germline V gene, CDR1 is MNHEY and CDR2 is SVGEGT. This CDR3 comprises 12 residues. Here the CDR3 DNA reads TGTGCCAACAGTCCACAGGGAACTGAAGCTTTCTTT. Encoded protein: CANSPQGTEAFF.

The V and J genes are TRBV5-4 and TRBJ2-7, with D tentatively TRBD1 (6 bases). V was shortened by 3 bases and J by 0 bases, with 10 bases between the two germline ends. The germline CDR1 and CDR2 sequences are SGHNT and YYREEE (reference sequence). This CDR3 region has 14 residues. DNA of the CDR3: TGTGCCAGCAGCTCGGACAGATCCTCCTACGAGCAGTACTTC. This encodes CASSSDRSSYEQYF.

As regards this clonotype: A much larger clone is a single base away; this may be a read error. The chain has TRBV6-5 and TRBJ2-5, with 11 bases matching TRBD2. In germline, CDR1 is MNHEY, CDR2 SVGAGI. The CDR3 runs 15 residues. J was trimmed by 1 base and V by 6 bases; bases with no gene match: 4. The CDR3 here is CASRPSGGFQETQYF. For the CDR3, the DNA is TGTGCCAGCAGACCTAGCGGGGGGTTCCAAGAGACCCAGTACTTC.

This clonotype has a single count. The CDR3 nucleotides are TGTGCCAGCATGAGGATAAGCACAGATACGCAGTATTTT. Translating gives CASMRISTDTQYF. This chain uses TRBV25-1 with TRBJ2-3; no firm D call. Germline CDR1 and CDR2: MGHDK and SYGVNS. V dropped 7 bases and J dropped 0 bases, with 8 bases sitting between them. The CDR3 totals 13 residues.

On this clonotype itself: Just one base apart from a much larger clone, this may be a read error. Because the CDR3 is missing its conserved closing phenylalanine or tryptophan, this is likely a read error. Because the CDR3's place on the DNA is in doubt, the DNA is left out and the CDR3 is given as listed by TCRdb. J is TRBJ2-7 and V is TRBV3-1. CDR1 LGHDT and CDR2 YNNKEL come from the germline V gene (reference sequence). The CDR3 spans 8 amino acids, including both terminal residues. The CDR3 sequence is CASSQCHL.

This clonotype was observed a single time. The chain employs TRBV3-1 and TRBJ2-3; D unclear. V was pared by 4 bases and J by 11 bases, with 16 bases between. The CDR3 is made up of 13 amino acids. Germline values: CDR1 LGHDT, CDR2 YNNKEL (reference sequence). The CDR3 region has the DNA TGTGCCAGCAGCCCAACGTCAGCAAATGAGCAGTATTTT. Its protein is CASSPTSANEQYF.

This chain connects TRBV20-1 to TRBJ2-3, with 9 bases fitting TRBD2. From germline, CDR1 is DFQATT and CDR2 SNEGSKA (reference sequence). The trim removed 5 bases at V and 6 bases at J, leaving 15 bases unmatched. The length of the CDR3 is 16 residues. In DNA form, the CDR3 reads TGCAGTGCTCCAAACCCTCGGCGGGAGGGCCAGGATACGCAGTATTTT. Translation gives CSAPNPRREGQDTQYF.

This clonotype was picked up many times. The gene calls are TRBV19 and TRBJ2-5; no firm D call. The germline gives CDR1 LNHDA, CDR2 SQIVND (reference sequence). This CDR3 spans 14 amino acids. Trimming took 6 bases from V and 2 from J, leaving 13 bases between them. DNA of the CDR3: TGTGCCAGTAGGGGCGTCGTAACTCAAGAGACCCAGTACTTC. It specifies CASRGVVTQETQYF.

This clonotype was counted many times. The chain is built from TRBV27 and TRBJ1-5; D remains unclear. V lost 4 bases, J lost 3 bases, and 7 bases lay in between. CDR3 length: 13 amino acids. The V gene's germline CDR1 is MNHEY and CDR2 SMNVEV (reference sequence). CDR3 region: CASSWRDNQPQHF. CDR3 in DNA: TGTGCCAGCAGTTGGAGGGACAATCAGCCCCAGCATTTT.

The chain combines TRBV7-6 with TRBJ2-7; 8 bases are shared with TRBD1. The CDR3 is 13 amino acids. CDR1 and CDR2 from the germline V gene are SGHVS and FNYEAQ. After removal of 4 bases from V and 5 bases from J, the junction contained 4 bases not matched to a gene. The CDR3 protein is CASSYLQGDEQYF. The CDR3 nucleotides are TGTGCCAGCAGCTACTTACAGGGGGACGAGCAGTACTTC.

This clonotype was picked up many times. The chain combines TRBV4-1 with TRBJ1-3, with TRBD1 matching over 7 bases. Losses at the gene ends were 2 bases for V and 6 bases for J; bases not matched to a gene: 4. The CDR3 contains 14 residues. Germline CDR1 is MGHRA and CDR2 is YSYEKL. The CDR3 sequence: CASSQMGQLNTIYF. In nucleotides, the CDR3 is TGCGCCAGCAGCCAAATGGGACAGTTAAACACCATATATTTT.

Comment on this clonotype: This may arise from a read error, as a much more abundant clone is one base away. DNA of the CDR3: TGTGCCAGCAGTGCGCGGACTAGCGTGAGCTCCTACAATGAGCAGCTCTTC. Translation: CASSARTSVSSYNEQLF. This chain connects TRBV6-1 to TRBJ2-1, with 9 bases fitting TRBD2. Looked up from germline, CDR1 is MNHNS and CDR2 is SASEGT. The CDR3 runs 17 residues.

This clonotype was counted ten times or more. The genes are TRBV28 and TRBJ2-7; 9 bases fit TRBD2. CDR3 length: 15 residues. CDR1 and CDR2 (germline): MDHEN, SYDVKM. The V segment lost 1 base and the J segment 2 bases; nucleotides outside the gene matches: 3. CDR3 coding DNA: TGTGCCAGCAGTTTATCAGGGACTAGCACCTACGAGCAGTACTTC. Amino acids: CASSLSGTSTYEQYF.

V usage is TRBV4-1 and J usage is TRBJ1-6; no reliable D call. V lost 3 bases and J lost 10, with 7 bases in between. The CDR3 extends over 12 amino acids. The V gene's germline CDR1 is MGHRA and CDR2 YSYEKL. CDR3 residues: CASSHDISPLHF. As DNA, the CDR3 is TGCGCCAGCAGCCACGACATATCACCCCTCCACTTT.

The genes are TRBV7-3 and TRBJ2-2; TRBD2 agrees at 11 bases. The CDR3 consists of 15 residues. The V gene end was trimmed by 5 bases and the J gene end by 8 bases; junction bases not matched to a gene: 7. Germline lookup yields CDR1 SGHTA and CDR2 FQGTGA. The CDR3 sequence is CASSPLAGGPGELFF. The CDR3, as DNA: TGTGCCAGCAGCCCCTTAGCGGGAGGGCCTGGGGAGCTGTTTTTT.

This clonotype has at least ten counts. The CDR3 here is CATWSGRVWTDTQYF. The CDR3 DNA is TGTGCCACCTGGAGCGGGAGGGTGTGGACAGATACGCAGTATTTT. The rearrangement uses TRBV7-8 and TRBJ2-3, with 10 bases that match TRBD2. CDR3 length equals 15 residues. Germline-derived CDR1 and CDR2 are SGHVS and FQNEAQ. Trimming took 10 bases from V and 3 from J; bases not matched to a gene: 10.

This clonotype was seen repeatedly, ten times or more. The CDR3 protein is CSANGREGQEGRTDTQYF. As DNA, the CDR3 is TGCAGTGCCAACGGACGGGAGGGCCAGGAGGGTAGGACAGATACGCAGTATTTT. The chain is built from TRBV20-1 and TRBJ2-3; 8 positions agree with TRBD2. This CDR3 has 18 amino acids. Losses at the gene ends were 6 bases for V and 3 bases for J; bases not matched to a gene: 20. Germline CDR1 is DFQATT and CDR2 is SNEGSKA (reference sequence).

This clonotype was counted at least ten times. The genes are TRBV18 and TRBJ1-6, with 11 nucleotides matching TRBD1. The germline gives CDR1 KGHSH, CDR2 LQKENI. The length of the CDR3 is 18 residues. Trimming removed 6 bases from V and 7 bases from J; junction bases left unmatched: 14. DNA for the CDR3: TGTGCCAGCTCTCAAAACGGAGGACAGGGGGCGGGGAATTCACCCCTCCACTTT. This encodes CASSQNGGQGAGNSPLHF.

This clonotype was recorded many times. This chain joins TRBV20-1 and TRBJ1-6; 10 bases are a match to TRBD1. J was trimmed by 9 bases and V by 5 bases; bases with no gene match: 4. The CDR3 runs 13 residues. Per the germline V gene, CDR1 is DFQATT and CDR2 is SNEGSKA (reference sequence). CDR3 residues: CSAPDRGPSPLHF. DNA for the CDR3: TGCAGTGCTCCTGACAGGGGGCCTTCACCCCTCCACTTT.

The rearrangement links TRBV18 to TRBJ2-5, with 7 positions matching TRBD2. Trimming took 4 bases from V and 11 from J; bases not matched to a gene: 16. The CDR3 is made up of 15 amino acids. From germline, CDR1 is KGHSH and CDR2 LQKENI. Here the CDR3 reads CASSRRGGKQEAQYF. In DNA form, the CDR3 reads TGTGCCAGCTCACGACGCGGGGGAAAACAAGAGGCTCAGTACTTC. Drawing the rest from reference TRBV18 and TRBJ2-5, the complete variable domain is NAGVMQNPRHLVRRRGQEARLRCSPMKGHSHVYWYRQLPEEGLKFMVYLQKENIIDESGMPKERFSAEFPKEGPSILRIQQVVRGDSAAYFCASSRRGGKQEAQYFGPGTRLLVL.

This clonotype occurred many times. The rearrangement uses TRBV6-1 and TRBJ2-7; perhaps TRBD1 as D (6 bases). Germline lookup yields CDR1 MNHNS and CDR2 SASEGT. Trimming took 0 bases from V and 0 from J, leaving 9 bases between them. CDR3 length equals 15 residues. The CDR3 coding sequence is TGTGCCAGCAGTGAAGCGTGGACAGTCTCCTACGAGCAGTACTTC. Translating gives CASSEAWTVSYEQYF.

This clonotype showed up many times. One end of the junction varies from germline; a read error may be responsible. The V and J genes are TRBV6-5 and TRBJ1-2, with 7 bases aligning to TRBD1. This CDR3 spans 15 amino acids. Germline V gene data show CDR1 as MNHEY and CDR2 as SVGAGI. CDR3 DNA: TGTGCCAGCAGTCACTCTTCAGGGGGGAACTATGGCTACACCTTC. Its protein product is CASSHSSGGNYGYTF.

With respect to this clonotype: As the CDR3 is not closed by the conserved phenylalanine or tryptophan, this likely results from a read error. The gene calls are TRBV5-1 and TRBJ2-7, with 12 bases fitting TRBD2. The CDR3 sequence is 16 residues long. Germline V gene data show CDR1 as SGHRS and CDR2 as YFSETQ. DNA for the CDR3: TGTGCCAGCAGCCAGGGGTCGCGACTAGCGGGGGACGAGCAGTACCTC. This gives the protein CASSQGSRLAGDEQYL.

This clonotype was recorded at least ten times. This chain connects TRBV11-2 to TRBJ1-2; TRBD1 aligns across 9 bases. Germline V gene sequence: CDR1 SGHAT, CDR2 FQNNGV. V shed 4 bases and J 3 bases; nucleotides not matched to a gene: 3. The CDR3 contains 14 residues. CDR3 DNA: TGTGCCAGCAGCTGGGGACAGGGACACTATGGCTACACCTTC. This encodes CASSWGQGHYGYTF.

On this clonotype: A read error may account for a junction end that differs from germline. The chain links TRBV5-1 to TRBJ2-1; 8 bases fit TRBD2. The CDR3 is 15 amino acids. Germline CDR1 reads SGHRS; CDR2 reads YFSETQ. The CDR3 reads CASSSGTSGPHEQFF. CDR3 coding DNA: TGTGCCAGCAGCTCAGGGACTAGTGGGCCTCATGAGCAGTTCTTC.

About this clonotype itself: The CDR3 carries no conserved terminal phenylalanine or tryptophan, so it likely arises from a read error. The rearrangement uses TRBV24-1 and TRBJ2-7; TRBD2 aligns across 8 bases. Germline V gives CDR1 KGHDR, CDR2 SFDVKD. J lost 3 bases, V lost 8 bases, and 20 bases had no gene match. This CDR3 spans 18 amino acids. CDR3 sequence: CATKDPELPSAGGYEQYL. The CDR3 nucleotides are TGTGCCACCAAGGACCCGGAACTTCCCTCGGCGGGGGGCTACGAGCAGTACCTC.

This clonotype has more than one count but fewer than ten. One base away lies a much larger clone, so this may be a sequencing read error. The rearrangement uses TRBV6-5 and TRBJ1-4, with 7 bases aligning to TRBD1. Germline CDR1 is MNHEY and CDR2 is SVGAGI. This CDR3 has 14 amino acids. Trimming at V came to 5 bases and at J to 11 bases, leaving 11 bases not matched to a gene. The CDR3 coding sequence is TGTGCCAGCAGTCGCGACAGGGTATTAGGGAAACTGTTTTTT. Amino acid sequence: CASSRDRVLGKLFF.

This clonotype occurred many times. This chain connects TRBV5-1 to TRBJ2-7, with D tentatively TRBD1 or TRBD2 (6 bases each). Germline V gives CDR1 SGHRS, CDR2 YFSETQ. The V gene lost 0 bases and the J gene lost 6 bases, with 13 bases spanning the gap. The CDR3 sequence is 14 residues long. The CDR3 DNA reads TGCGCCAGCAGCTTGGACGTAGGGGGAGGCGAGCAGTACTTC. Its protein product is CASSLDVGGGEQYF.

The CDR3 sequence: CASSRRNGGTADTQYF. The CDR3 coding sequence is TGTGCCAGCAGCCGACGCAACGGGGGGACAGCAGATACGCAGTATTTT. The chain couples TRBV7-3 to TRBJ2-3; D could derive from TRBD1 or TRBD2 (7 bases each). V was clipped by 5 bases and J by 4 bases, with 19 bases between them. CDR1 is SGHTA and CDR2 is FQGTGA in the germline V gene. The CDR3 has 16 amino acids.